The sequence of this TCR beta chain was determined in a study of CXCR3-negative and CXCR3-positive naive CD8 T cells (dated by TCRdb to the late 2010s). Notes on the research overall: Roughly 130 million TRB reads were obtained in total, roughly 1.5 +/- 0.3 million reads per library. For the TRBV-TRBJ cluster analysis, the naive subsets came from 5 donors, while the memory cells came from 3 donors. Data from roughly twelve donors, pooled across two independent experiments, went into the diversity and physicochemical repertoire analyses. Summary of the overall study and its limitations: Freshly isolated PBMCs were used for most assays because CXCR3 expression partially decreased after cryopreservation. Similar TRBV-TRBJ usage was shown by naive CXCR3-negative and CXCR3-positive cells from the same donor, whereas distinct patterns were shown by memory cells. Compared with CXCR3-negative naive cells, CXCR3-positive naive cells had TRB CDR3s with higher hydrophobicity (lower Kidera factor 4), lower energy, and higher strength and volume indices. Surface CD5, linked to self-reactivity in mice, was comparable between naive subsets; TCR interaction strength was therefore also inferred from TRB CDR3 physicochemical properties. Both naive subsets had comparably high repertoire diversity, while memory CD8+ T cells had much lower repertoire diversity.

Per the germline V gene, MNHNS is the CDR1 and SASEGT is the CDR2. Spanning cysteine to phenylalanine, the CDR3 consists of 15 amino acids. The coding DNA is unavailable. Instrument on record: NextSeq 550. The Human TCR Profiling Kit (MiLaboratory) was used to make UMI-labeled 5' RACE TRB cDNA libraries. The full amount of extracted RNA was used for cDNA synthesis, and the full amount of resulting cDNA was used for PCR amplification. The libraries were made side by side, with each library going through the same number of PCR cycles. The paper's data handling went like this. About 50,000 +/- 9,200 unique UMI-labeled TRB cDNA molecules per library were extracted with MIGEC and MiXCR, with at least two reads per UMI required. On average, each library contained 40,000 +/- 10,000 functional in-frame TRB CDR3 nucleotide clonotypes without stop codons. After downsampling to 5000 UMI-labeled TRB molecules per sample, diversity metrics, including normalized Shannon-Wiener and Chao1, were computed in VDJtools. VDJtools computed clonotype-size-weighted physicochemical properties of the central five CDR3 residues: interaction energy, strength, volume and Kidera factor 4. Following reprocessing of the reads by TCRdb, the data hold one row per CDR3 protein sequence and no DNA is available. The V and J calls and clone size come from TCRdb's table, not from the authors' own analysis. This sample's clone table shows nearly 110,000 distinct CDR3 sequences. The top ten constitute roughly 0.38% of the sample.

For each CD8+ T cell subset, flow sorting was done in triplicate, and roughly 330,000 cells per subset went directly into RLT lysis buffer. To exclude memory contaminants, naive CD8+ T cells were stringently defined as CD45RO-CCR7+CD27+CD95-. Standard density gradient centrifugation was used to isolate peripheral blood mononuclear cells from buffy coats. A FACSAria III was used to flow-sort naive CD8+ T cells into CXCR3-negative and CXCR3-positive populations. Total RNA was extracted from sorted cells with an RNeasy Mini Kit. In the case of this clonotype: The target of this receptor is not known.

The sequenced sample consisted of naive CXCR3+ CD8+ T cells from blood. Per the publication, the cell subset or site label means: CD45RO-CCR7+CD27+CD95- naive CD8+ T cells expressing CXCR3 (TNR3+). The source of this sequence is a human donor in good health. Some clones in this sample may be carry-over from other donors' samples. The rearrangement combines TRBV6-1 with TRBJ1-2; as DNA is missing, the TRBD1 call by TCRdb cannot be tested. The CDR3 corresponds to CASSVLYGTGYGYTF.